These 30 T cell receptor beta chains were all obtained from the same sample, sequenced in a study of cytomegalovirus exposure and HLA in healthy donors. Vbeta (60) and Jbeta (13) primers were used in the PCR. Sequencing was performed with immunoSEQ multiplex PCR; in TCRdb, only in-frame clones are kept and a portion is missing. The table gives around 210,000 clones; the top ten clones make up roughly 0.89% of it. The sample was PBMCs. All receptors come from a woman aged 30 to 39 in good health and CMV-seropositive.

This chain links TRBV19 with TRBJ2-7, with TRBD2 identical over 9 bases. CDR3 length: 16 amino acids. V lost 3 bases, J lost 2 bases, and 8 bases stayed unmatched. Looked up from germline, CDR1 is LNHDA and CDR2 is SQIVND (reference sequence). The CDR3 DNA is TGTGCCAGTAGTATTTCCGGCGGGAGGGAAACCTACGAGCAGTACTTC. Protein: CASSISGGRETYEQYF.

This chain's CDR3 is CASSLGVTYEQYF. The DNA of the CDR3 is TGTGCCAGCAGCTTAGGAGTCACCTACGAGCAGTACTTC. The V gene is TRBV7-9, the J gene TRBJ2-7; D not resolved. Looked up from germline, CDR1 is SEHNR and CDR2 is FQNEAQ (reference sequence). The CDR3 length is 13 residues. Trimming removed 1 base from V and 2 bases from J, with 6 bases in between. The whole variable domain, filled in from reference TRBV7-9 and TRBJ2-7, reads DTGVSQNPRHKITKRGQNVTFRCDPISEHNRLYWYRQTLGQGPEFLTYFQNEAQLEKSRLLSDRFSAERPKGSFSTLEIQRTEQGDSAMYLCASSLGVTYEQYFGPGTRLTVT.

The rearrangement uses TRBV5-5 and TRBJ1-3; D possibly corresponds to TRBD1 (6 bases). The V gene lost 4 bases and the J gene lost 0 bases, with 14 bases spanning the gap. This CDR3 is built from 16 residues. Looked up from germline, CDR1 is SGHKS and CDR2 is YYEKEE (reference sequence). CDR3: CASSLFTGYSGNTIYF. The CDR3 DNA is TGTGCCAGCAGCCTTTTTACAGGGTACTCTGGAAACACCATATATTTT. The full variable domain, its missing parts supplied by reference TRBV5-5 and TRBJ1-3, is DAGVTQSPTHLIKTRGQQVTLRCSPISGHKSVSWYQQVLGQGPQFIFQYYEKEERGRGNFPDRFSARQFPNYSSELNVNALLLGDSALYLCASSLFTGYSGNTIYFGEGSWLTVV.

V usage is TRBV6-1 and J usage is TRBJ2-7, with unresolved D. Germline V CDR1 and CDR2: MNHNS, SASEGT. CDR3 length: 13 amino acids. V was trimmed by 1 base and J by 5 bases, leaving 9 bases between them. The CDR3 reads CASSEVERHEQYF. The CDR3 DNA is TGTGCCAGCAGTGAAGTCGAGCGCCACGAGCAGTACTTC.

DNA for the CDR3: TGTGCCAGCAGCCCGGGACTAGCGCTATCCTACGAGCAGTACTTC. Protein product: CASSPGLALSYEQYF. The chain recombines TRBV27 with TRBJ2-7; TRBD2 matches at 10 bases. Per germline, CDR1 MNHEY and CDR2 SMNVEV (reference sequence). CDR3 length equals 15 residues. J was trimmed by 1 base and V by 6 bases; bases with no gene match: 6.

The chain is built from TRBV13 and TRBJ1-4; 9 nucleotides line up with TRBD1. Germline V gene lookup returns CDR1 PRHDT and CDR2 FYEKMQ (reference sequence). The junction had 9 bases not matched to a gene; V was cut back by 6 bases and J by 7 bases. The CDR3 covers 15 residues. The CDR3 DNA is TGTGCCAGCAGGGGACAGGGTATAGAGAGTGAAAAACTGTTTTTT. Residues: CASRGQGIESEKLFF.

The chain employs TRBV5-4 and TRBJ2-1; D is unclear. The ends were cut back, 1 base at V and 1 base at J, with 9 bases in the middle. Germline loops: CDR1 SGHNT, CDR2 YYREEE (reference sequence). This CDR3 spans 15 amino acids. The CDR3 DNA reads as TGTGCCAGCAGCTTGCAGCGTAAGTCCTACAATGAGCAGTTCTTC. It is translated as CASSLQRKSYNEQFF.

The chain recombines TRBV15 with TRBJ1-1; a possible D gene is TRBD1 (5 bases). The CDR3 covers 21 residues. V lost 2 bases, J lost 0 bases, and 28 bases lay in between. Germline V gives CDR1 LNHNV, CDR2 YYDKDF (reference sequence). The CDR3 sequence is CATSRLYGGGGRSNMNTEAFF. The DNA for the CDR3 is TGTGCCACCAGCAGACTTTATGGGGGTGGAGGGAGGTCGAATATGAACACTGAAGCTTTCTTT.

This sequence joins TRBV18 and TRBJ2-5; tentatively, D is TRBD1 (6 bases). This CDR3 contains 15 residues. With 1 base removed from V and 5 bases from J, the gap between germline ends came to 14 bases. The germline CDR1 and CDR2 sequences are KGHSH and LQKENI. The CDR3 reads CASSPLLGARETQYF. DNA for the CDR3: TGTGCCAGCTCACCACTCTTGGGGGCGAGGGAGACCCAGTACTTC.

For the CDR3, the DNA is TGTGCCAGCAGCTTGGCAACCAAACGGGGCTACACCTTC. This encodes CASSLATKRGYTF. The rearrangement uses TRBV5-6 and TRBJ1-2; no clear D. V gave up 0 bases and J gave up 8 bases, with 11 bases separating them. Germline CDR1 and CDR2: SGHDT and YYEEEE. This CDR3 has 13 residues.

The gene calls are TRBV5-1 and TRBJ1-1, with TRBD1 matching 7 bases. J lost 3 bases, V lost 4 bases, and 3 bases had no gene match. Germline CDR1 and CDR2: SGHRS and YFSETQ. The CDR3 sequence is 13 residues long. CDR3 sequence: CASSGDRDTEAFF. The DNA for the CDR3 is TGCGCCAGCAGCGGCGACAGGGACACTGAAGCTTTCTTT.

The DNA of the CDR3 is TGTGCCAGCAGCCCGTCCGGGAGGAGGGGTATAGGCTACACCTTC. This encodes CASSPSGRRGIGYTF. The chain employs TRBV6-5 and TRBJ1-2, with D possibly matching TRBD1 (5 bases). V was pared by 6 bases and J by 8 bases, with 22 bases between. The length of the CDR3 is 15 residues. The V gene's germline CDR1 is MNHEY and CDR2 SVGAGI.

This chain connects TRBV27 to TRBJ1-2; TRBD1 matches at 7 bases. V lost 8 bases to trimming and J lost 3 bases; unmatched junction nucleotides: 21. The length of the CDR3 is 18 residues. The V gene's germline CDR1 is MNHEY and CDR2 SMNVEV (reference sequence). CDR3 DNA sequence: TGTGCCAGCGCCCCCGGGTACGAGGGGGCTCTGGTGCACTATGGCTACACCTTC. Its protein is CASAPGYEGALVHYGYTF.

The rearrangement links TRBV5-1 to TRBJ2-4; tentative D call: TRBD2 (6 bases). CDR1 and CDR2 from the germline V gene are SGHRS and YFSETQ. V lost 0 bases and J lost 6, with 10 bases in between. The CDR3 contains 14 residues. The CDR3 DNA follows: TGCGCCAGCAGCTTGGGAGTGGAGGGAAACATTCAGTACTTC. Its translation: CASSLGVEGNIQYF.

This chain joins TRBV18 and TRBJ2-1; 8 bases align to TRBD2. This CDR3 has 15 residues. V lost 2 bases, J lost 6 bases, and 6 bases stayed unmatched. Germline V gene data show CDR1 as KGHSH and CDR2 as LQKENI. The chain's CDR3 is CASSPTRGGFNEQFF. CDR3 sequence (DNA): TGTGCCAGCTCACCAACCCGGGGGGGCTTCAATGAGCAGTTCTTC.

V gene TRBV27 combines with J gene TRBJ2-1, with 11 bases aligning to TRBD2. V shed 3 bases, J shed 7 bases, and the junction held 8 bases outside the gene matches. The CDR3 spans 16 residues. In germline, CDR1 is MNHEY, CDR2 SMNVEV (reference sequence). In DNA, the CDR3 is TGTGCCAGCAGTTTTAGTCTAGCGGGAGGTAAAAATGAGCAGTTCTTC. Translating gives CASSFSLAGGKNEQFF.

V is TRBV28 and J is TRBJ2-1; D is undetermined. The CDR3 is 14 residues long. With 1 base removed from V and 6 bases from J, the gap between germline ends came to 10 bases. Germline V gives CDR1 MDHEN, CDR2 SYDVKM. In nucleotides, the CDR3 is TGTGCCAGCAGTTTATTATCCCTCTTCAATGAGCAGTTCTTC. Translated: CASSLLSLFNEQFF. Using reference TRBV28 and TRBJ2-1 for the parts outside the CDR3, the full variable domain is DVKVTQSSRYLVKRTGEKVFLECVQDMDHENMFWYRQDPGLGLRLIYFSYDVKMKEKGDIPEGYSVSREKKERFSLILESASTNQTSMYLCASSLLSLFNEQFFGPGTRLTVL.

The rearrangement links TRBV29-1 to TRBJ2-3; TRBD1 agrees at 8 bases. Germline V gives CDR1 SQVTM, CDR2 ANQGSEA. J was trimmed by 1 base and V by 1 base; bases with no gene match: 7. CDR3 length equals 16 residues. DNA for the CDR3: TGCAGCGTTGAAGGACAGGGGACTGGTGGCACAGATACGCAGTATTTT. This gives the protein CSVEGQGTGGTDTQYF.

The rearrangement uses TRBV15 and TRBJ2-5; maybe TRBD2 (6 bases). The ends were cut back, 3 bases at V and 3 bases at J, with 14 bases in the middle. CDR3 size: 15 residues. Germline CDR1 reads LNHNV; CDR2 reads YYDKDF (reference sequence). DNA for the CDR3: TGTGCCACCAGCAGTGTGGCGGAGGGGAAAGAGACCCAGTACTTC. Its protein product is CATSSVAEGKETQYF.

The V call is TRBV5-1, the J call TRBJ2-3; tentatively, D is TRBD1 (6 bases). Looked up from germline, CDR1 is SGHRS and CDR2 is YFSETQ. Deletions cut 3 bases from V and 0 bases from J, with 17 bases between. CDR3 length: 17 residues. The CDR3 DNA follows: TGCGCCAGCAGCTCCCGAGGGCCAGGGGCTAGCACAGATACGCAGTATTTT. It is translated as CASSSRGPGASTDTQYF.

The chain recombines TRBV12-5 with TRBJ2-1, with TRBD1 matching 9 bases. Trimming removed 4 bases from V and 4 bases from J; junction bases left unmatched: 11. Germline-derived CDR1 and CDR2 are LGHNT and FRNRAP. The CDR3 is 17 amino acids. The CDR3 DNA reads TGTGCTAGTGGTTCGCTGCTTACAGGGGGCCAGTACAATGAGCAGTTCTTC. It yields the protein CASGSLLTGGQYNEQFF. Filled out from reference TRBV12-5 and TRBJ2-1, the complete variable domain reads DARVTQTPRHKVTEMGQEVTMRCQPILGHNTVFWYRQTMMQGLELLAYFRNRAPLDDSGMPKDRFSAEMPDATLATLKIQPSEPRDSAVYFCASGSLLTGGQYNEQFFGPGTRLTVL.

The chain is built from TRBV30 and TRBJ1-3, with D perhaps TRBD1 (5 bases). This CDR3 spans 13 amino acids. Per the germline V gene, CDR1 is GTSNPN and CDR2 is SVGIG (reference sequence). V lost 1 base to trimming and J lost 4 bases, with 8 bases between them. CDR3 sequence reads: CAWSGTWGNTIYF. CDR3 DNA: TGTGCCTGGAGTGGGACATGGGGAAACACCATATATTTT.

The chain recombines TRBV5-1 with TRBJ1-2; no firm D call. Looked up from germline, CDR1 is SGHRS and CDR2 is YFSETQ. Trimming took 1 base from V and 0 from J, leaving 10 bases between them. The CDR3 contains 15 residues. In nucleotides, the CDR3 is TGCGCCAGCAGCTTGACGGGATCCTCTAACTATGGCTACACCTTC. Translating gives CASSLTGSSNYGYTF.

V and J are TRBV19 and TRBJ1-1, with D uncertain. The CDR3 is 12 residues long. Trimming took off 3 bases at V and 0 bases at J, with 2 bases between the two ends. In germline, CDR1 is LNHDA, CDR2 SQIVND (reference sequence). The CDR3 DNA reads as TGTGCCAGTAGTATCGTGAACACTGAAGCTTTCTTT. As protein: CASSIVNTEAFF.

Comment on this clone: Other nucleotide sequences in the sample specify the same CDR3. J is TRBJ2-3 and V is TRBV6-1, with TRBD1 identical over 9 bases. The CDR3 loop spans 16 amino acids. Trimming took 0 bases from V and 7 from J; bases not matched to a gene: 8. Germline CDR1 and CDR2: MNHNS and SASEGT. The CDR3: CASSEALGTGLNTQYF. Here the CDR3 DNA reads TGTGCCAGCAGTGAAGCGCTAGGGACAGGGCTTAATACGCAGTATTTT.

The chain carries TRBV19 and TRBJ2-7; D possibly corresponds to TRBD2 (7 bases). CDR1 and CDR2 (germline): LNHDA, SQIVND (reference sequence). The CDR3 sequence is 18 residues long. V gave up 1 base and J gave up 2 bases, with 21 bases separating them. The CDR3 sequence is CASSIVGGAKPFTYEQYF. DNA for the CDR3: TGTGCCAGTAGTATAGTAGGGGGGGCGAAACCGTTTACCTACGAGCAGTACTTC.

This chain uses TRBV6-5 with TRBJ1-2, with D possibly TRBD1 on 5 matching bases. Germline assignment: CDR1 MNHEY and CDR2 SVGAGI. The CDR3 runs 14 residues. The V end was cut by 4 bases, the J end by 1 base, with 10 bases between. CDR3 DNA: TGTGCCAGCAGTTGGGGGGTGGGTAACTATGGCTACACCTTC. Its protein is CASSWGVGNYGYTF.

The J gene is TRBJ1-2, the V gene TRBV15; D gene unclear. The V end lost 3 bases, the J end lost 0 bases, and 11 bases lay between the germline ends. CDR1 and CDR2 (germline): LNHNV, YYDKDF (reference sequence). The CDR3 sequence is 15 residues long. The CDR3 coding sequence is TGTGCCACCAGCAGTGAGGAGGTCGCTAACTATGGCTACACCTTC. Protein: CATSSEEVANYGYTF.

The chain uses TRBV19 and TRBJ2-1; the match to TRBD1 covers 9 bases. V shed 3 bases and J 4 bases; nucleotides not matched to a gene: 10. Germline values: CDR1 LNHDA, CDR2 SQIVND (reference sequence). This CDR3 contains 17 residues. CDR3 sequence (DNA): TGTGCCAGTAGTATTGGGTCCCGGACAGGGGAGTACAATGAGCAGTTCTTC. It encodes CASSIGSRTGEYNEQFF.

The chain links TRBV6-5 to TRBJ1-1; no definite D call. Germline V lookup: CDR1 MNHEY, CDR2 SVGAGI. CDR3 size: 14 residues. V was shortened by 6 bases and J by 6 bases, with 17 bases between the two germline ends. The CDR3 loop is CASSRTVNPSEAFF. CDR3 DNA: TGTGCCAGCAGCAGGACTGTGAATCCATCTGAAGCTTTCTTT.